This TCR beta chain was sequenced during a study of blood T cell repertoires in COVID-19. On the study more broadly: PBMCs, B-cell-depleted T cells, or T cells were the source of the cDNA or gDNA that made up the material.

Sequencing was performed with immunoSEQ multiplex PCR; in TCRdb, only in-frame clones are kept and a portion is missing. The sample carries some 250,000 clones, around 80% recorded once. The CDR3 consists of 14 residues. Membership in each cohort depended on participant-reported clinical history. The TCR originated in a man in his forties who had recovered from COVID-19. The J gene is TRBJ1-5, the V gene TRBV21-1; the tabulated D call, TRBD1, remains unverified against the DNA. TRBV21-1 is a listed pseudogene. Sequenced material: PBMCs or T cells enriched from blood (not recorded which). Written as DNA, the CDR3 is TGTGCCAGCAACCAACAGAGCCACAATCAGCCCCAGCATTTT. It translates to CASNQQSHNQPQHF.